This T cell receptor (delta chain) comes out of a study of Vδ1+ human thymocytes. Findings of the study overall: TRD repertoires were essentially private, unlike widely shared TRG clonotypes. Despite high sort purity, about a fifth of thymic T cell receptor delta sequences were Vdelta2. Highly polyclonal TRG and TRD repertoires with Gaussian CDR3 length distributions appeared in thymus.

Germline-derived CDR1 and CDR2 are TSWWSYY and QGS. Trimming pared 2 bases from V and 2 bases from J, leaving 9 bases between. The CDR3 has 14 residues. Thymocytes were sorted as CD3+ TCRVdelta1+ TCRVdelta2- after alphabeta T cell depletion. Between roughly 98% and 99.6% of sorted thymocytes were Vdelta1+. This clone was picked up a small number of times. The antigen is undetermined. The template was reverse-transcribed extracted RNA. CDR3 amplicons came from multiplex PCR with pooled V-gene forward and constant-region reverse primers. TCRdb reprocessed the multiplex PCR reads through CATT. The repertoire holds 20,000 to 25,000 delta-chain clones, about 8% seen once, with 0.75% to 1% in the top ten.

This chain joins TRDV1 and TRDJ1; possible D gene TRDD3, 5 bases. What was sequenced was Vdelta1+ gamma-delta thymocytes from the thymus. Subset noted: FACS-sorted CD3+ TCRalphabeta- TCRVdelta1+ TCRVdelta2- thymocytes. This receptor was identified in a child younger than two who had congenital heart surgery. The CDR3 sequence: CALGEIRPTDKLIF. Here the CDR3 DNA reads TGTGCTCTTGGGGAAATACGGCCGACCGATAAACTCATCTTT.